Following are 17 T cell receptor beta chains from one sample sequenced in a study of shared clonotypes between healthy human individuals. TCRdb keeps only in-frame clones here, not all; method: immunoSEQ multiplex PCR. Among 600,000 to 750,000 clones, about 90% were seen once, and the ten largest hold 34%. Material for sequencing was memory CD8+ T cells from PBMCs. Documented subset: CD45RO+ cells pooled with CCR7-negative TemRA cells. The receptor set was obtained from a man between 18 and 29 years old in good health. Some clones in this sample may be carry-over from other donors' samples.

The chain combines TRBV28 with TRBJ1-5; no firm D call. The CDR3 is 16 amino acids. Germline V gene sequence: CDR1 MDHEN, CDR2 SYDVKM. The V and J ends lost 4 bases and 0 bases respectively, with 13 bases between them. The CDR3 DNA follows: TGTGCCAGCAGTTCCGAAGACGGATATAGCAATCAGCCCCAGCATTTT. It is translated as CASSSEDGYSNQPQHF.

The chain combines TRBV27 with TRBJ2-6; D is unclear. V was shortened by 8 bases and J by 1 base, with 15 bases between the two germline ends. Germline V lookup: CDR1 MNHEY, CDR2 SMNVEV (reference sequence). The CDR3 has 16 amino acids. Here the CDR3 reads CASRQARTSGANVLTF. In DNA form, the CDR3 reads TGTGCCAGCCGTCAAGCTCGAACTTCTGGGGCCAACGTCCTGACTTTC.

The chain employs TRBV15 and TRBJ1-1; 7 bases agree with TRBD1. J was trimmed by 1 base and V by 5 bases; bases with no gene match: 4. The germline gives CDR1 LNHNV, CDR2 YYDKDF (reference sequence). The CDR3 has 14 amino acids. The CDR3 DNA sequence: TGTGCCACCAGCGGCAGACAGGGGAACACTGAAGCTTTCTTT. It specifies CATSGRQGNTEAFF.

The chain is built from TRBV27 and TRBJ1-5; TRBD1 matches 8 bases. The CDR3 is 15 residues long. J was trimmed by 6 bases and V by 3 bases; bases with no gene match: 7. From germline, CDR1 is MNHEY and CDR2 SMNVEV (reference sequence). The DNA of the CDR3 is TGTGCCAGCAGTTTTGGGCAGGGGGCAAGTCAGCCCCAGCATTTT. This sequence encodes CASSFGQGASQPQHF.

This clone has ten or more counts. The chain links TRBV4-3 to TRBJ2-7; 8 nucleotides agree with TRBD2. CDR1 and CDR2 from the germline V gene are LGHNA and YSLEER. The CDR3 has 15 amino acids. J lost 0 bases, V lost 5 bases, and 6 bases had no gene match. CDR3 sequence reads: CASSELADYSYEQYF. The CDR3 DNA sequence: TGCGCCAGCAGCGAACTAGCGGACTACTCCTACGAGCAGTACTTC.

This clone has more than one count but fewer than ten. The chain combines TRBV6-6 with TRBJ1-1; D is uncertain. Germline CDR1 MNHNY, CDR2 SVGAGI (reference sequence). V was pared by 2 bases and J by 1 base, with 8 bases between. CDR3 length equals 14 residues. The CDR3 region is CASSYTGKNTEAFF. DNA for the CDR3: TGTGCCAGCAGTTACACGGGGAAGAACACTGAAGCTTTCTTT.

In its sample, this clone was seen once. This chain uses TRBV15 with TRBJ2-2; D tentatively reads TRBD1 or TRBD2 (5 bases each). Germline CDR1 reads LNHNV; CDR2 reads YYDKDF (reference sequence). Between the trimmed V and J ends, which lost 3 bases and 7 bases, there was a span of 12 bases. The CDR3 contains 14 residues. In nucleotides, the CDR3 is TGTGCCACCAGCAGTCGGGGCAACGGCGGGGAGCTGTTTTTT. Encoded protein: CATSSRGNGGELFF.

The chain is built from TRBV29-1 and TRBJ2-3; 7 bases are a match to TRBD2. The ends lost 7 bases at V and 6 bases at J; junction bases unmatched: 16. The CDR3 consists of 15 residues. In germline, CDR1 is SQVTM, CDR2 ANQGSEA. The CDR3 here is CSAWGGPRWWDTQYF. In nucleotides, the CDR3 is TGCAGCGCTTGGGGGGGTCCAAGATGGTGGGATACGCAGTATTTT.

This sequence joins TRBV7-8 and TRBJ2-7, with 12 bases identical to TRBD2. Germline V gene data show CDR1 as SGHVS and CDR2 as FQNEAQ. The CDR3 sequence is 14 residues long. The trim removed 5 bases at V and 4 bases at J, leaving 3 bases unmatched. The CDR3 region is CASSRLAGAYEQYF. In DNA, the CDR3 is TGTGCCAGCAGCCGACTAGCGGGAGCTTACGAGCAGTACTTC.

This clone was found once. V is TRBV27 and J is TRBJ2-1, with D unresolved. CDR3 length: 14 residues. Per germline, CDR1 MNHEY and CDR2 SMNVEV (reference sequence). V shed 6 bases and J shed 9 bases, with 18 bases lying between them. In DNA, the CDR3 is TGTGCCAGCAGCCCCTGGGATGCGGCTCCTGAGCAGTTCTTC. It yields the protein CASSPWDAAPEQFF.

This clone was recorded once. The chain recombines TRBV28 with TRBJ1-4; D is perhaps TRBD1 (5 bases). Germline lookup yields CDR1 MDHEN and CDR2 SYDVKM. V dropped 5 bases and J dropped 7 bases, with 17 bases sitting between them. The CDR3 has 15 amino acids. In DNA form, the CDR3 reads TGTGCCAGCAGTAGACAGTACGGGGGGGGTGAAAAACTGTTTTTT. Protein product: CASSRQYGGGEKLFF.

The J gene is TRBJ1-5, the V gene TRBV5-1; D is perhaps TRBD1 (5 bases). The CDR3 extends over 14 amino acids. The V end lost 4 bases, the J end lost 4 bases, and 12 bases lay between the germline ends. Germline V CDR1 and CDR2: SGHRS, YFSETQ. For the CDR3, the DNA is TGCGCCAGCAGCCCCCAAGGGGCGAATCAGCCCCAGCATTTT. Protein: CASSPQGANQPQHF. Complete variable domain (other parts from reference TRBV5-1 and TRBJ1-5): KAGVTQTPRYLIKTRGQQVTLSCSPISGHRSVSWYQQTPGQGLQFLFEYFSETQRNKGNFPGRFSGRQFSNSRSEMNVSTLELGDSALYLCASSPQGANQPQHFGDGTRLSIL.

J is TRBJ2-1 and V is TRBV12-5; no reliable D call. Germline values: CDR1 LGHNT, CDR2 FRNRAP. V shed 2 bases and J shed 4 bases, with 9 bases lying between them. The CDR3 contains 14 residues. The CDR3 loop reads CASGLFDSYNEQFF. DNA of the CDR3: TGTGCTAGTGGTTTGTTCGACTCATACAATGAGCAGTTCTTC.

The chain recombines TRBV4-2 with TRBJ1-3; D is perhaps TRBD1 (6 bases). CDR1 is LGHNA, CDR2 YNFKEQ, per germline. Deletions cut 1 base from V and 0 bases from J, with 19 bases between. CDR3 length equals 19 residues. The CDR3 here is CASSQGHREGPRSGNTIYF. The CDR3 nucleotides are TGTGCCAGCAGCCAAGGCCACAGGGAAGGCCCGCGCTCTGGAAACACCATATATTTT.

The rearrangement links TRBV30 to TRBJ1-2, with 7 bases identical to TRBD1. CDR1 and CDR2 from the germline V gene are GTSNPN and SVGIG (reference sequence). V shed 7 bases and J 5 bases; nucleotides not matched to a gene: 13. The CDR3 contains 14 residues. CDR3 nucleotide sequence: TGTGCCTTACCCGGGACAGCGATCCCTTATGGCTACACCTTC. It specifies CALPGTAIPYGYTF.

V and J are TRBV7-2 and TRBJ1-1; D is unclear. Trimming cost V 1 base and J 6 bases, with 15 bases left between them. This CDR3 is 15 amino acids long. Germline values: CDR1 SGHTA, CDR2 FQGNSA. The CDR3 here is CASSLEGWERSEAFF. The CDR3 bases are TGTGCCAGCAGCTTAGAAGGCTGGGAGAGGTCTGAAGCTTTCTTT.

The rearrangement uses TRBV28 and TRBJ2-1, with D possibly TRBD2 on 6 matching bases. V lost 5 bases and J lost 4, with 12 bases in between. The CDR3 length is 14 residues. The V gene's germline CDR1 is MDHEN and CDR2 SYDVKM. The CDR3 region is CASSLTGEYNEQFF. The CDR3 DNA reads as TGTGCCAGCAGTCTAACGGGAGAATACAATGAGCAGTTCTTC.